The T cell receptor (beta chain) under discussion was sequenced for a study of glioma-infiltrating T cells. TCR alpha and beta CDR3 regions were amplified from RNA using iRepertoire nested multiplex PCR. TCRdb passed the multiplex PCR reads through MiXCR, listing each CDR3 protein once. The sample lists under 200,000 distinct CDR3 sequences, approximately 40% seen once, with roughly 5.2% in the top ten. This clonotype has only a few counts. Germline lookup yields CDR1 SGHRS and CDR2 YFSETQ. This CDR3 is built from 15 residues. Trimming removed 0 bases from V and 4 bases from J; junction bases left unmatched: 4.

The clonotype was recovered from a human donor with low-grade glioma or glioblastoma, undergoing nonglioma brain surgery, or in good health (not recorded which). V usage is TRBV5-1 and J usage is TRBJ2-3, with 8 positions matching TRBD2. The sequenced material came from glioma tissue, nonneoplastic brain tissue, or PBMCs (not recorded which). CDR3 loop: CASSLEGTSADTQYF. The CDR3 DNA is TGCGCCAGCAGCTTGGAGGGGACTAGTGCAGATACGCAGTATTTT.